This TCR beta chain was profiled in a study of blood T cell repertoires in COVID-19. Study overall: T cells, B-cell-depleted T cells, or PBMCs supplied cDNA or gDNA.

V shed 3 bases, J shed 2 bases, and the junction held 4 bases outside the gene matches. Germline assignment: CDR1 LNHDA and CDR2 SQIVND (reference sequence). The CDR3 sequence is 15 residues long. Per the original methods: Nucleated cell number was recorded as an estimate derived from reference gene primer amplification. The table came from immunoSEQ multiplex PCR; TCRdb's copy has only in-frame clones and leaves some out. That table supplies the V and J calls and clone size; D and trimming were determined from the DNA. The table includes about 190,000 clones, around 79% detected once. This chain joins TRBV19 and TRBJ2-7; 10 nucleotides match TRBD2. This clonotype originated in a middle-aged man who had recovered from COVID-19. Sequencing was done on a sample of peripheral blood. The CDR3 sequence: CASSIALAGAYEQYF. The CDR3 DNA reads TGTGCCAGTAGTATTGCCCTAGCGGGAGCCTACGAGCAGTACTTC.